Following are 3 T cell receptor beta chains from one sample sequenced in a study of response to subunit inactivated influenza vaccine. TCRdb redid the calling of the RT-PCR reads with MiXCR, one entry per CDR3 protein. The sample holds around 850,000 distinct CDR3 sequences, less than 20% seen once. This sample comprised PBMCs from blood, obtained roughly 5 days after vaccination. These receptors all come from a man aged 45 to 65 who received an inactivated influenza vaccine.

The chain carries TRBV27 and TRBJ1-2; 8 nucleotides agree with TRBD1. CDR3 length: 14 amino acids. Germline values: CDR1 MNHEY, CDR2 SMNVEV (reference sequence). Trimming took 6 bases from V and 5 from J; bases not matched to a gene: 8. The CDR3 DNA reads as TGTGCCAGCAGCCGAAACAGGGGGACATATGGCTACACCTTC. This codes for CASSRNRGTYGYTF.

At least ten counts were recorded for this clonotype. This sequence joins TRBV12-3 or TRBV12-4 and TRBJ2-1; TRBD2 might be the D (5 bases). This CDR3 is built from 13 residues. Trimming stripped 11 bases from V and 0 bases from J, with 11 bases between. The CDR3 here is CACSVDSYNEQFF. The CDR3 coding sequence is TGTGCCTGTAGCGTGGACTCCTACAATGAGCAGTTCTTC.

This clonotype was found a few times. The CDR3 DNA reads TGCAGTGCTAGAGACCGGGACAGGGAAATCCAGTTCTTC. It codes for CSARDRDREIQFF. This sequence joins TRBV20-1 and TRBJ2-1, with TRBD1 identical over 9 bases. The CDR3 is made up of 13 amino acids. The J segment lost 13 bases and the V segment lost 0 bases, leaving 7 bases of the junction unmatched. Germline V gene sequence: CDR1 DFQATT, CDR2 SNEGSKA (reference sequence).